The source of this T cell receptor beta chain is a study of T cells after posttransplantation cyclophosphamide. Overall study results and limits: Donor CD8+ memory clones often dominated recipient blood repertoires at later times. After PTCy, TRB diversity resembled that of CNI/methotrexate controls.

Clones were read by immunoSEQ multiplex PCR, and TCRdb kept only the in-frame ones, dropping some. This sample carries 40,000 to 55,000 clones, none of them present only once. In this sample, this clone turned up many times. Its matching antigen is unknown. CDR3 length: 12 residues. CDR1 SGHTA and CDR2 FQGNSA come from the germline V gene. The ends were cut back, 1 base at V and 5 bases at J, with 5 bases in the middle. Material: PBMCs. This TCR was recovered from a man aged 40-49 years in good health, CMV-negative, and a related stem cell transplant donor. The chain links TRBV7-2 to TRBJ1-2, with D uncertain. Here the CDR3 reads CASSLDLYGYTF. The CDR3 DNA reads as TGTGCCAGCAGCTTAGATCTTTATGGCTACACCTTC. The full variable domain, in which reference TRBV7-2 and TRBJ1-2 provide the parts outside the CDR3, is GAGVSQSPSNKVTEKGKDVELRCDPISGHTALYWYRQSLGQGLEFLIYFQGNSAPDKSGLPSDRFSAERTGGSVSTLTIQRTQQEDSAVYLCASSLDLYGYTFGSGTRLTVV.